This TCR beta chain was observed in a study of beta chain features in type 1 diabetes. Note on this clone: The antigen is not known.

Overall study findings and caveats: TCRB CDR3s were moderately but significantly shorter in Type 1 diabetes patients in all four CD4+ subsets.

The CDR3 is 15 amino acids. The V end lost 2 bases, the J end lost 7 bases, and 21 bases lay between the germline ends. Germline CDR1 and CDR2: GTSNPN and SVGIG (reference sequence). The entirety of the isolated RNA underwent reverse transcription, so expressed TCRB transcripts were sequenced. Here immunoSEQ multiplex PCR was the method, and the copy in TCRdb shows in-frame clones only, minus some. Of 310,000 or so clones in the sample, around 16% are singletons; the top ten hold approximately 0.015%. This TCR was sampled from a man between 18 and 35 years old with type 1 diabetes. The sequencing input was naive CD4+ T cells from blood. This sequence joins TRBV30 and TRBJ2-7, with TRBD2 as a possible D gene (5 bases). CDR3 sequence (DNA): TGTGCCTGGAGTTCCTTGAGATGGGCCCCGGGGGAGCAGTACTTC. It yields the protein CAWSSLRWAPGEQYF.